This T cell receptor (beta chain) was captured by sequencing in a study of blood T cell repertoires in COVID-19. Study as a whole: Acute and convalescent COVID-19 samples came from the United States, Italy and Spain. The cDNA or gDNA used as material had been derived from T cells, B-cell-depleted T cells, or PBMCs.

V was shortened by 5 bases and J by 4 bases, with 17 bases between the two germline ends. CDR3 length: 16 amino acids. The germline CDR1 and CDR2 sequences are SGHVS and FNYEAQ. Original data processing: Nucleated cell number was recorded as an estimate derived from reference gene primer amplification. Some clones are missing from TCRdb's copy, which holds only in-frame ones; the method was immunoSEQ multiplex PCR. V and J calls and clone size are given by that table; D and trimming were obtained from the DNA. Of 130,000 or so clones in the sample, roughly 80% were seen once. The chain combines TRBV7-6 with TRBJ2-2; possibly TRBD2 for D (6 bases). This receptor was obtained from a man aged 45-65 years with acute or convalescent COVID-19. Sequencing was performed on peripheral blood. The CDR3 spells CASSPAGLPVTGELFF. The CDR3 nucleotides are TGTGCCAGCAGCCCAGCGGGCTTGCCCGTCACCGGGGAGCTGTTTTTT.